This TCR beta chain was recovered during a study of PD-L1 blockade in urothelial cancer. Whole-study results and caveats: Clones that were tumor-associated expanded more in the blood of durable-benefit patients at 3 weeks.

Germline V gene sequence: CDR1 SQVTM, CDR2 ANQGSEA. Trimming took 4 bases from V and 2 from J; bases not matched to a gene: 14. CDR3 size: 18 residues. Spiking each PCR with synthetic TCR analog templates was performed. Using immunoSEQ multiplex PCR, the repertoire was profiled, and TCRdb retains in-frame clones only, with some absent. The data hold 50,000 or so clones, with 84% observed a single time. As to this clone: As yet, its antigen is unknown.

The chain is built from TRBV29-1 and TRBJ2-1; 10 bases agree with TRBD2. This clonotype originated in a man aged 40-49 years with urothelial cancer. The source was PBMCs, collected around atezolizumab (anti-PD-L1) treatment. The CDR3 nucleotides read TGCAGCGTTGGGGCCAGCGGGAGGGCCCGGGGGACCTACAATGAGCAGTTCTTC. Encoded protein: CSVGASGRARGTYNEQFF.